This T cell receptor (beta chain) was captured by sequencing in a study of cytomegalovirus exposure and HLA in healthy donors. Study-level results: Among TCR sequences, most were rare, though some public TCRs appeared in many donors. TCR beta V segments were, for the most part, productive about 90% or about 30% of the time in an earlier analysis. The study reported that TCR beta sequences accurately predicted HLA-A and HLA-B alleles in most subjects. Per a later analysis, 15,000 to 20,000 TCR beta sequences showed association with HLA alleles at 0.05 false discovery rate.

About this clone: Its antigen is unknown.

The PCR ran on 60 Vbeta and 13 Jbeta primers. Libraries were prepared by immunoSEQ multiplex PCR; TCRdb keeps only in-frame clonotypes and omits some of them. The repertoire holds roughly 160,000 clones, with 75% to 85% as singletons. The CDR3 length is 13 residues. The V and J ends lost 1 base and 6 bases respectively, with 9 bases between them. The germline gives CDR1 SGHNT, CDR2 YENEEA. Sequenced: PBMCs. This sequence originates from a man in his forties or fifties in good health and CMV-seropositive. The chain couples TRBV11-3 to TRBJ1-1; D is uncertain. In DNA, the CDR3 is TGTGCCAGCAGCTTAGGGCCAAGCGCTGAAGCTTTCTTT. Amino acids: CASSLGPSAEAFF.